A single sample is the source of the 8 T cell receptor beta chains below, sequenced in a study of vaccination and CD4 T cells after COVID-19. Cultured CD4+ T cell DNA was sequenced using the Oncomine TCR Beta short-read assay. From cultured CD4+ T cells, genomic DNA was extracted. TCRdb re-analysed the PCR reads in MiXCR, keeping a single row per CDR3 protein. The data contain around 6,400 distinct CDR3 sequences, under 45% of them singletons. Their recognized antigens are unknown. Noted treatment: approximately 11-day PBMC culture with coronavirus spike peptide pools or control peptides (ViraFEST assay). Harvesting of the unexposed donor's CD4+ T cells predated the COVID-19 pandemic (2011-2018). The sequenced sample consisted of CD4+ T cells from blood, cultured in vitro. These receptors all stem from a human donor in good health.

The chain's CDR3 is CASDLGLAVTDTQYF. CDR3 bases: TGTGCCAGCGATTTGGGACTAGCGGTCACAGATACGCAGTATTTT. The V call is TRBV11-2, the J call TRBJ2-3, with 11 bases that match TRBD2. The V gene's germline CDR1 is SGHAT and CDR2 FQNNGV. V dropped 8 bases and J dropped 2; count of bases not matched to a gene: 6. This CDR3 region has 15 residues.

The V gene is TRBV11-3, the J gene TRBJ2-1; 10 positions agree with TRBD2. Looked up from germline, CDR1 is SGHNT and CDR2 is YENEEA. The CDR3 is made up of 15 amino acids. J gave up 10 bases and V 1 base, and 7 bases lay outside the gene matches. The CDR3 region is CASSLAGTSDIEQFF. In DNA, the CDR3 is TGTGCCAGCAGCTTAGCAGGGACTAGCGATATAGAGCAGTTCTTC.

The chain combines TRBV30 with TRBJ1-1; tentatively, D is TRBD1 (5 bases). The CDR3 length is 18 residues. In germline, CDR1 is GTSNPN, CDR2 SVGIG (reference sequence). The V gene lost 0 bases and the J gene lost 4 bases, with 24 bases spanning the gap. CDR3 DNA sequence: TGTGCCTGGAGTGTACCCCTCGTTTACAGGAGGAACATCACTGAAGCTTTCTTT. Translation: CAWSVPLVYRRNITEAFF.

This clonotype was seen more than once but under ten times. The genes are TRBV2 and TRBJ1-1, with TRBD1 identical over 11 bases. Germline CDR1 reads SNHLY; CDR2 reads FYNNEI. This CDR3 is built from 13 residues. Trimming took 6 bases from V and 3 from J; bases not matched to a gene: 0. Here the CDR3 reads CASRDRGHTEAFF. In DNA, the CDR3 is TGTGCCAGCAGGGACAGGGGGCACACTGAAGCTTTCTTT. Full variable domain (rest looked up from reference TRBV2 and TRBJ1-1): EPEVTQTPSHQVTQMGQEVILRCVPISNHLYFYWYRQILGQKVEFLVSFYNNEISEKSEIFDDQFSVERPDGSNFTLKIRSTKLEDSAMYFCASRDRGHTEAFFGQGTRLTVV.

J is TRBJ2-7 and V is TRBV20-1, with a weak D call TRBD2 (7 bases). CDR1 is DFQATT, CDR2 SNEGSKA, per germline (reference sequence). V shed 4 bases and J shed 7 bases, with 20 bases lying between them. This CDR3 has 14 residues. CDR3 sequence: CSAKAGGGRVEQYF. For the CDR3, the DNA is TGCAGTGCTAAGGCCGGGGGCGGGAGAGTGGAGCAGTACTTC.

This chain uses TRBV7-3 with TRBJ2-3, with 10 bases lining up with TRBD1. V shed 4 bases and J 4 bases; nucleotides not matched to a gene: 8. The CDR3 contains 16 residues. Germline V gives CDR1 SGHTA, CDR2 FQGTGA. The CDR3 region is CASSSLTGGTADTQYF. The CDR3 DNA reads TGTGCCAGCAGCTCGTTGACAGGGGGCACGGCAGATACGCAGTATTTT. Together with reference TRBV7-3 and TRBJ2-3, the CDR3 gives the full variable domain: GAGVSQTPSNKVTEKGKYVELRCDPISGHTALYWYRQSLGQGPEFLIYFQGTGAADDSGLPNDRFFAVRPEGSVSTLKIQRTERGDSAVYLCASSSLTGGTADTQYFGPGTRLTVL.

CDR3 protein: CSARGPLPNEQFF. CDR3 bases: TGCAGTGCTAGAGGCCCCCTACCCAATGAGCAGTTCTTC. V gene TRBV20-1 combines with J gene TRBJ2-1, with no clear D. The CDR3 runs to 13 residues. V gave up 1 base and J gave up 6 bases, with 10 bases separating them. Germline CDR1 DFQATT, CDR2 SNEGSKA (reference sequence).

The chain recombines TRBV12-3 or TRBV12-4 with TRBJ1-5; unclear D gene. The CDR3 consists of 11 residues. The ends were cut back, 3 bases at V and 6 bases at J, with 3 bases in the middle. The CDR3 region is CASSFRQPQHF. DNA of the CDR3: TGTGCCAGCAGTTTTCGTCAGCCCCAGCATTTT.